These 19 T cell receptor beta chains came from one sample sequenced in a study of T cells in Graves' hyperthyroidism and ophthalmopathy. What was amplified from RNA transcripts were TCR beta CDR3 regions. TCR CDR3 underwent first-round RT-PCR with the HTBI primer set. MiXCR, applied by TCRdb to the multiplex PCR reads, yields one record per CDR3 protein. The sample has 640,000 or so distinct CDR3 sequences, approximately 14% seen once; the top ten hold roughly 4.3%. Material: blood. These TCRs come from a woman between 40 and 50 years old with Graves' ophthalmopathy.

V gene TRBV5-1 combines with J gene TRBJ2-7; D gene uncertain. Germline CDR1 and CDR2: SGHRS and YFSETQ. Between the trimmed V and J ends, which lost 0 bases and 0 bases, there was a span of 7 bases. CDR3 size: 14 residues. This CDR3 is CASSLVQFSYEQYF. As DNA, the CDR3 is TGCGCCAGCAGCTTGGTACAGTTCTCCTACGAGCAGTACTTC.

Ten or more counts support this clonotype. The chain couples TRBV19 to TRBJ1-1; weak D call: TRBD1 (5 bases). CDR1 and CDR2 from the germline V gene are LNHDA and SQIVND (reference sequence). Trimming cost V 0 bases and J 7 bases, with 15 bases left between them. The CDR3 runs to 15 residues. The CDR3 is CASSIDPRVVGEAFF. In nucleotides, the CDR3 is TGTGCCAGTAGTATAGATCCCAGGGTAGTCGGTGAAGCTTTCTTT. The full variable domain, its missing parts supplied by reference TRBV19 and TRBJ1-1, is DGGITQSPKYLFRKEGQNVTLSCEQNLNHDAMYWYRQDPGQGLRLIYYSQIVNDFQKGDIAEGYSVSREKKESFPLTVTSAQKNPTAFYLCASSIDPRVVGEAFFGQGTRLTVV.

This clonotype was found many times. This sequence joins TRBV19 and TRBJ2-7, with D possibly being TRBD2 (5 bases). The CDR3 runs 17 residues. Germline CDR1 reads LNHDA; CDR2 reads SQIVND (reference sequence). V lost 2 bases, J lost 0 bases, and 17 bases lay in between. The CDR3 coding sequence is TGTGCCAGTAGTATAACCTACGATCCGGGGATCTCCTACGAGCAGTACTTC. It yields the protein CASSITYDPGISYEQYF.

This clonotype was found many times. The CDR3 spells CASSPPGSEQYF. The CDR3 DNA is TGTGCCAGCAGCCCCCCGGGTTCCGAGCAGTACTTC. The chain employs TRBV11-1 and TRBJ2-7; D ambiguous. The CDR3 spans 12 residues. Trimming removed 5 bases at V and 6 bases at J, with 11 bases between. Looked up from germline, CDR1 is SGHAT and CDR2 is FQDESV (reference sequence).

This clonotype has ten or more counts. The CDR3 nucleotides are TGCAGTGCTGGACCTAGCGGCACAGATACGCAGTATTTT. Protein product: CSAGPSGTDTQYF. This rearrangement joins TRBV20-1 to TRBJ2-3, with a possible D match to TRBD2 (6 bases). V shed 5 bases and J shed 1 base, with 10 bases lying between them. This CDR3 region has 13 residues. Per germline, CDR1 DFQATT and CDR2 SNEGSKA (reference sequence).

V gene TRBV6-1 combines with J gene TRBJ1-6; D might be TRBD1 (5 bases). V shed 6 bases and J shed 8 bases, with 17 bases lying between them. Germline CDR1 is MNHNS and CDR2 is SASEGT. This CDR3 has 15 amino acids. CDR3 region: CASSPLAREDSPLHF. The CDR3 DNA is TGTGCCAGCAGCCCTCTAGCCAGGGAGGATTCACCCCTCCACTTT.

This clonotype showed up just a few times. The chain employs TRBV5-1 and TRBJ1-6; tentative D call: TRBD1 (5 bases). Trimming removed 0 bases at V and 8 bases at J, with 12 bases between. The CDR3 covers 15 residues. Germline V lookup: CDR1 SGHRS, CDR2 YFSETQ. CDR3: CASSLDLMGDSPLHF. DNA for the CDR3: TGCGCCAGCAGCTTGGACTTAATGGGGGATTCACCCCTCCACTTT.

This chain links TRBV12-3 or TRBV12-4 with TRBJ2-7; the D gene could be TRBD1 or TRBD2 (6 bases each). Trimming removed 5 bases from V and 1 base from J, with 18 bases in between. This CDR3 spans 16 amino acids. CDR3 in amino acids: CASSLPLGGLSYEQYF. CDR3 bases: TGTGCCAGCAGTCTACCACTCGGGGGCTTATCCTACGAGCAGTACTTC.

At least ten counts were recorded for this clonotype. This chain uses TRBV28 with TRBJ2-7; the match to TRBD1 covers 8 bases. This CDR3 region has 15 residues. CDR1 is MDHEN and CDR2 is SYDVKM in the germline V gene. V was clipped by 2 bases and J by 2 bases; unmatched bases: 5. The CDR3 here is CASSLGGTGPYEQYF. The CDR3 region has the DNA TGTGCCAGCAGTTTAGGAGGGACAGGACCCTACGAGCAGTACTTC.

This clonotype has a count of ten or more. This chain uses TRBV30 with TRBJ2-7; 8 bases are a match to TRBD2. With V trimmed by 1 base and J by 3 bases, 5 bases remained unmatched. Germline V gene lookup returns CDR1 GTSNPN and CDR2 SVGIG (reference sequence). The CDR3 consists of 14 residues. The CDR3 sequence is CAWSEGLGSYEQYF. DNA for the CDR3: TGTGCCTGGAGTGAGGGACTAGGGAGCTACGAGCAGTACTTC. Together with reference TRBV30 and TRBJ2-7, the CDR3 gives the full variable domain: SQTIHQWPATLVQPVGSPLSLECTVEGTSNPNLYWYRQAAGRGLQLLFYSVGIGQISSEVPQNLSASRPQDRQFILSSKKLLLSDSGFYLCAWSEGLGSYEQYFGPGTRLTVT.

Many counts were recorded for this clonotype. The chain couples TRBV19 to TRBJ2-2; 15 nucleotides align to TRBD2. This CDR3 contains 20 residues. Germline CDR1 and CDR2: LNHDA and SQIVND (reference sequence). V was clipped by 5 bases and J by 6 bases; unmatched bases: 16. The CDR3 protein is CASSPGLAGGRPGGAGELFF. The DNA for the CDR3 is TGTGCCAGTAGTCCCGGACTAGCGGGAGGGAGACCGGGAGGCGCCGGGGAGCTGTTTTTT.

The genes are TRBV4-1 and TRBJ1-2; a weak D match, TRBD1 (5 bases). Trimming took 1 base from V and 5 from J, leaving 14 bases between them. Germline values: CDR1 MGHRA, CDR2 YSYEKL. This CDR3 is built from 15 residues. The DNA of the CDR3 is TGCGCCAGCAGCCAAGTACAGGCAACGGCTTATGGCTACACCTTC. It specifies CASSQVQATAYGYTF.

Note on this clonotype: It may be a read error: a sequence one base away is much more abundant. The V and J genes are TRBV2 and TRBJ2-6, with D tentatively TRBD1 or TRBD2 (5 bases each). CDR3 length: 13 amino acids. Germline V gives CDR1 SNHLY, CDR2 FYNNEI. The CDR3 region is CASKGDGANFLTF. For the CDR3, the DNA is TGTGCCAGCAAAGGGGACGGGGCCAACTTCCTGACTTTC. The entire variable domain, with the rest obtained from reference TRBV2 and TRBJ2-6, is as follows: EPEVTQTPSHQVTQMGQEVILRCVPISNHLYFYWYRQILGQKVEFLVSFYNNEISEKSEIFDDQFSVERPDGSNFTLKIRSTKLEDSAMYFCASKGDGANFLTFGAGSRLTVL.

This clonotype was seen repeatedly, ten times or more. This chain connects TRBV9 to TRBJ2-7, with D maybe TRBD1 (5 bases). This CDR3 is built from 15 residues. Between the trimmed V and J ends, which lost 0 bases and 6 bases, there was a span of 16 bases. Germline CDR1 SGDLS, CDR2 YYNGEE. CDR3 in amino acids: CASSVEHTGLGEQYF. CDR3 nucleotide sequence: TGTGCCAGCAGCGTAGAACACACAGGTCTCGGCGAGCAGTACTTC.

This clonotype was counted ten times or more. This sequence joins TRBV27 and TRBJ2-7; 8 bases align to TRBD1. Germline V lookup: CDR1 MNHEY, CDR2 SMNVEV (reference sequence). V was pared by 5 bases and J by 2 bases, with 11 bases of the junction left unmatched. The CDR3 spans 16 residues. The CDR3 DNA is TGTGCCAGCAGTAAAGTGCTCGGGACAGGAGCCTACGAGCAGTACTTC. This encodes CASSKVLGTGAYEQYF.

The sample holds many counts of this clonotype. V gene TRBV19 combines with J gene TRBJ1-3; D gene unclear. CDR1 is LNHDA and CDR2 is SQIVND in the germline V gene (reference sequence). V lost 1 base and J lost 0, with 10 bases in between. The length of the CDR3 is 16 residues. The chain's CDR3 is CASSIVEGGSGNTIYF. As DNA, the CDR3 is TGTGCCAGTAGTATAGTAGAAGGAGGCTCTGGAAACACCATATATTTT.

This clonotype was observed at least ten times. The V gene is TRBV11-3, the J gene TRBJ2-7; D might be TRBD1 (6 bases). From germline, CDR1 is SGHNT and CDR2 YENEEA. The length of the CDR3 is 14 residues. V dropped 3 bases and J dropped 1 base, with 10 bases sitting between them. The CDR3 nucleotides read TGTGCCAGCAGCTTCCTTACAGGGTCCTACGAGCAGTACTTC. Encoded protein: CASSFLTGSYEQYF.

Ten or more counts support this clonotype. This chain links TRBV19 with TRBJ2-6; D is unclear. This CDR3 has 11 residues. Germline assignment: CDR1 LNHDA and CDR2 SQIVND (reference sequence). The V gene lost 9 bases and the J gene lost 2 bases, with 2 bases spanning the gap. The CDR3 region is CASTGANVLTF. The DNA of the CDR3 is TGTGCCAGCACTGGGGCCAACGTCCTGACTTTC.

This clonotype has ten or more counts. V usage is TRBV29-1 and J usage is TRBJ2-2, with D unresolved. The germline V gene has CDR1 SQVTM and CDR2 ANQGSEA. V lost 5 bases, J lost 1 base, and 8 bases lay in between. The CDR3 covers 13 residues. The CDR3 nucleotides are TGCAGCGTTTGGTGGAGGAACACCGGGGAGCTGTTTTTT. This translates into CSVWWRNTGELFF.